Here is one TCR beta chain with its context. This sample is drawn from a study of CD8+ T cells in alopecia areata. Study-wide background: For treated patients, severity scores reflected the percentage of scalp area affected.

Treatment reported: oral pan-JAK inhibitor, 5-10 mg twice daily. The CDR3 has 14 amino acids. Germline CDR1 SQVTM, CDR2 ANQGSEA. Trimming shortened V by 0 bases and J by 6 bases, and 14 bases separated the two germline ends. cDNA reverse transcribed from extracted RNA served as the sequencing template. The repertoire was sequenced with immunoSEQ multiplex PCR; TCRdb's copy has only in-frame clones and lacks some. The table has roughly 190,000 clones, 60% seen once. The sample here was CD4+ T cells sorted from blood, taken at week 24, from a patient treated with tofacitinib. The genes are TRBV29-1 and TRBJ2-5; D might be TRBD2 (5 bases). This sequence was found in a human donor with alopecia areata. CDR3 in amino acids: CSVEDRGKLQTQYF. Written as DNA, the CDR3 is TGCAGCGTTGAAGATCGAGGGAAGTTACAGACCCAGTACTTC.